Below are 13 T cell receptor beta chains sequenced from a single sample in a study of blood T cells in healthy people across ages. Primed by a sample-barcoded 5' primer and a J-beta primer mix, a second PCR proceeded for roughly 6 to 12 cycles. TCRdb re-called the 5' RACE reads through MiXCR, storing one row per CDR3 protein. The profile shows over 600,000 distinct CDR3 sequences, approximately 21% of them singletons. Sequenced input: blood. The source is a man between 65 and 79 years old in good health.

A note on this clonotype: One junction end disagrees with the germline gene, perhaps due to a read error. V usage is TRBV5-1 and J usage is TRBJ2-5; D unresolved. The end of the DNA aligns better with TRBJ2-1, so the J call may be wrong. This CDR3 region has 13 residues. Germline V CDR1 and CDR2: SGHRS, YFSETQ. The CDR3 protein is CASSFTTYSEQFF. Here the CDR3 DNA reads TGCGCCAGCAGCTTCACTACTTACAGTGAGCAGTTCTTC.

There are many counts of this clonotype. This rearrangement joins TRBV20-1 to TRBJ2-5, with D uncertain. The J call may be faulty, since TRBJ2-7 better matches the DNA end. Germline loops: CDR1 DFQATT, CDR2 SNEGSKA (reference sequence). CDR3 length: 12 amino acids. The CDR3 DNA sequence: TGCAGTGCTAGAGATTGGAGCGACGAGCAGTACTTC. Residues: CSARDWSDEQYF.

This clonotype came up a few times. This chain uses TRBV12-3 or TRBV12-4 with TRBJ2-7; TRBD2 aligns across 10 bases. The CDR3 loop spans 14 amino acids. J was trimmed by 4 bases and V by 5 bases; bases with no gene match: 5. Written as DNA, the CDR3 is TGTGCCAGCAGTCAGGGACTAGCGAATTACGAGCAGTACTTC. Protein product: CASSQGLANYEQYF.

In this sample, this clonotype turned up a few times. The V call is TRBV7-9, the J call TRBJ1-5, with D possibly TRBD1 on 6 matching bases. This CDR3 comprises 16 residues. CDR1 and CDR2 (germline): SEHNR, FQNEAQ (reference sequence). The V and J ends lost 1 base and 1 base respectively, with 11 bases between them. As DNA, the CDR3 is TGTGCCAGCAGCTTAGGGGCAGGGGAAAGCAATCAGCCCCAGCATTTT. Translation: CASSLGAGESNQPQHF.

The rearrangement uses TRBV28 and TRBJ1-6, with D tentatively TRBD1 (5 bases). CDR3 size: 16 residues. Germline CDR1 MDHEN, CDR2 SYDVKM. V was shortened by 6 bases and J by 7 bases, with 19 bases between the two germline ends. The CDR3 protein is CASSSESPGGNSPLHF. DNA of the CDR3: TGTGCCAGCAGCTCCGAGTCCCCGGGGGGAAATTCACCCCTCCACTTT.

The chain is built from TRBV28 and TRBJ2-3, with a tentative D call TRBD2 (6 bases). V dropped 10 bases and J dropped 3 bases, with 20 bases sitting between them. The CDR3 spans 15 residues. In germline, CDR1 is MDHEN, CDR2 SYDVKM. This CDR3 is CAITISGGKTDTQYF. CDR3 coding DNA: TGTGCCATTACTATTAGCGGTGGAAAGACAGATACGCAGTATTTT.

This clonotype has ten or more counts. The gene calls are TRBV12-3 or TRBV12-4 and TRBJ1-1; D is undetermined. CDR3 length: 12 amino acids. V shed 8 bases and J shed 0 bases, with 7 bases lying between them. CDR3 protein: CASVSMNTEAFF. The CDR3 nucleotides are TGTGCCAGCGTTTCGATGAACACTGAAGCTTTCTTT.

Details on this clonotype: An end of the junction does not agree with germline; a read error may underlie this. V is TRBV2 and J is TRBJ2-7; D unclear. Germline lookup yields CDR1 SNHLY and CDR2 FYNNEI. The CDR3 is 13 residues long. The CDR3 loop reads CVSRSVSSYEQYF. CDR3 bases: TGTGTCAGCCGGAGTGTTAGCTCCTACGAGCAGTACTTC.

Only a few counts were recorded for this clonotype. V and J are TRBV29-1 and TRBJ2-5; D is ambiguous. V was trimmed by 0 bases and J by 4 bases, leaving 15 bases between them. The CDR3 has 15 amino acids. Germline CDR1 and CDR2: SQVTM and ANQGSEA. CDR3 bases: TGCAGCGTTGAAGATTTTGATGGCCGCAGAGAGACCCAGTACTTC. Translating it yields CSVEDFDGRRETQYF.

The rearrangement links TRBV4-3 to TRBJ2-1; 13 positions agree with TRBD2. Germline loops: CDR1 LGHNA, CDR2 YSLEER. Losses at the gene ends were 0 bases for V and 0 bases for J; bases not matched to a gene: 5. This CDR3 is built from 19 residues. The CDR3 loop reads CASSQEGTSGTFSYNEQFF. The CDR3 bases are TGCGCCAGCAGCCAAGAAGGGACTAGCGGGACCTTCTCCTACAATGAGCAGTTCTTC.

This clonotype was observed a handful of times. V is TRBV6-5 and J is TRBJ1-5; TRBD1 aligns across 8 bases. With V trimmed by 6 bases and J by 1 base, 5 bases remained unmatched. CDR1 MNHEY and CDR2 SVGAGI come from the germline V gene. The CDR3 runs to 15 residues. CDR3 sequence (DNA): TGTGCCAGCAGGCTGACAGGGGTGAGCAATCAGCCCCAGCATTTT. Translating it yields CASRLTGVSNQPQHF.

This sequence joins TRBV12-3 or TRBV12-4 and TRBJ2-5; 9 bases map to TRBD2. The junction had 19 bases not matched to a gene; V was cut back by 6 bases and J by 5 bases. The CDR3 has 18 amino acids. The CDR3 region has the DNA TGTGCCAGCAGACCAGGGCATGGTGTGGCTAGCGGGAATGAGACCCAGTACTTC. Translated, it gives CASRPGHGVASGNETQYF.

This chain connects TRBV28 to TRBJ2-7, with 8 bases fitting TRBD1. The CDR3 consists of 13 residues. Germline V gives CDR1 MDHEN, CDR2 SYDVKM. J lost 6 bases, V lost 2 bases, and 3 bases had no gene match. This chain's CDR3 is CASSLGQGIEQYF. The CDR3 DNA is TGTGCCAGCAGTTTAGGACAGGGAATCGAGCAGTACTTC.